The rows below give T cell receptor beta chains drawn from one sample of a study of identical twins. From the 5' RACE reads, TCRdb called clonotypes with MiXCR, one entry per CDR3 protein. The sample has just under 650,000 distinct CDR3 sequences; roughly 6.6% are singletons. Another study also made use of these data, one on yellow fever vaccine responses in identical twins.

Sequences were obtained from PBMCs. Receptors originate from a woman between 18 and 29 years old in good health. The CDR3 runs from the conserved cysteine through the conserved F or W. Fields, in order: J gene, clone size, V gene, D gene, CDR3 DNA, CDR3 protein. The D gene is left open where the match is weak. Size values are once, few and many counts, or a class for expanded clones, and some rows have none.

J gene: TRBJ2-2
clone size: few
V gene: TRBV4-1
D gene: TRBD2
CDR3 DNA: TGCGCCAGCAGCCAAGACCCCCGGACTAGCGGGGGGGCTGGCGGGGAGCTGTTTTTT
CDR3 protein: CASSQDPRTSGGAGGELFF

J gene: TRBJ1-1
clone size: many
V gene: TRBV5-6
D gene: NA
CDR3 DNA: TGTGCCAGCAGCTGGGGTCAAGGGGGCACTGAAGCTTTCTTT
CDR3 protein: CASSWGQGGTEAFF

J gene: TRBJ2-1
clone size: few
V gene: TRBV10-3
D gene: NA
CDR3 DNA: TGTGCCATCAGTGAGTCGACAGCCAATGAGCAGTTCTTC
CDR3 protein: CAISESTANEQFF

J gene: TRBJ2-5
clone size: NA
V gene: TRBV7-8
D gene: NA
CDR3 DNA: TGTGCCAGCAGCTTCGGGCGGGGTTCAGGAGAGACCCAGTACTTC
CDR3 protein: CASSFGRGSGETQYF

J gene: TRBJ2-2
clone size: NA
V gene: TRBV3-1
D gene: NA
CDR3 DNA: TGTGCCAGCAGCCCGAGTCTCACCACCGGGGAGCTGTTTTTT
CDR3 protein: CASSPSLTTGELFF

J gene: TRBJ2-3
clone size: many
V gene: TRBV27
D gene: TRBD2
CDR3 DNA: TGTGCCAGCAGTTCAGGACTAGCGGGATATACGCAGTATTTT
CDR3 protein: CASSSGLAGYTQYF

J gene: TRBJ1-3
clone size: many
V gene: TRBV29-1
D gene: NA
CDR3 DNA: TGCAGCGTTGAACGATCCGGTGCTGGAAACACCATATATTTT
CDR3 protein: CSVERSGAGNTIYF

J gene: TRBJ1-1
clone size: NA
V gene: TRBV3-1
D gene: NA
CDR3 DNA: TGTGCCAGCAGCTCTTCTGACAGACCGAACACTGAAGCTTTCTTT
CDR3 protein: CASSSSDRPNTEAFF

J gene: TRBJ2-3
clone size: many
V gene: TRBV7-3
D gene: NA
CDR3 DNA: TGTGCCAGCAGCTTAAGGGGGCTGGTAGATACGCAGTATTTT
CDR3 protein: CASSLRGLVDTQYF

J gene: TRBJ2-1
clone size: many
V gene: TRBV12-3/TRBV12-4
D gene: TRBD2
CDR3 DNA: TGTGCCAGCACCGAGAGAGTAGCGGGAGGGTCGATGGATGAGCAGTTCTTC
CDR3 protein: CASTERVAGGSMDEQFF

J gene: TRBJ2-7
clone size: few
V gene: TRBV5-8
D gene: NA
CDR3 DNA: TGTGCCAGCAGCTTCCGGGACACCTGCTTC
CDR3 protein: CASSFRDTCF

J gene: TRBJ1-1
clone size: many
V gene: TRBV27
D gene: NA
CDR3 DNA: TGTGCCAGCAGTTTAACTCGAGACACTGAAGCTTTCTTT
CDR3 protein: CASSLTRDTEAFF

J gene: TRBJ2-2
clone size: few
V gene: TRBV15
D gene: NA
CDR3 DNA: TGTGCCACCAGCCGAGAAATCAGGGAAAACACCGGGGAGCTGTTTTTT
CDR3 protein: CATSREIRENTGELFF

J gene: TRBJ1-2
clone size: few
V gene: TRBV20-1
D gene: NA
CDR3 DNA: TGCAGTGCTAGTTCCCGGGGAAGACTCTATGGCTACACCTTC
CDR3 protein: CSASSRGRLYGYTF

J gene: TRBJ2-3
clone size: many
V gene: TRBV7-9
D gene: NA
CDR3 DNA: TGTGCCAGCAGCCCACAGATAGTCACAGATACGCAGTATTTT
CDR3 protein: CASSPQIVTDTQYF

J gene: TRBJ2-3
clone size: NA
V gene: TRBV5-4
D gene: TRBD2
CDR3 DNA: TGTGCCAGCAGCTACCGGACTAGCGGGAGGGCCGAGGGCACAGATACGCAGTATTTT
CDR3 protein: CASSYRTSGRAEGTDTQYF

J gene: TRBJ2-3
clone size: NA
V gene: TRBV29-1
D gene: TRBD2
CDR3 DNA: TGCAGCGCCGGACTAGCGGGAAGCACAGATACGCAGTATTTT
CDR3 protein: CSAGLAGSTDTQYF

J gene: TRBJ2-6
clone size: few
V gene: TRBV28
D gene: NA
CDR3 DNA: TGTGCCAGCAGTTTAACACCCACCTCTGGGGCCAACGTCCTGACTTTC
CDR3 protein: CASSLTPTSGANVLTF

J gene: TRBJ1-2
clone size: many
V gene: TRBV6-1
D gene: NA
CDR3 DNA: TGTGCCAGCACCTCCGCAGGGAGGTACTATGGCTACACCTTC
CDR3 protein: CASTSAGRYYGYTF

J gene: TRBJ2-1
clone size: many
V gene: TRBV12-3/TRBV12-4
D gene: NA
CDR3 DNA: TGTGCCAGCAGTCCCGGGACACCTTATTCCTACAATGAGCAGTTCTTC
CDR3 protein: CASSPGTPYSYNEQFF

J gene: TRBJ2-5
clone size: NA
V gene: TRBV13
D gene: NA
CDR3 DNA: TGTGCCAGCAGCTTTTCTCCAGGACAGGGAGGGGAGACCCAGTACTTC
CDR3 protein: CASSFSPGQGGETQYF

J gene: TRBJ2-5
clone size: many
V gene: TRBV2
D gene: TRBD1
CDR3 DNA: TGTGCCAGCAGTGAATCGGGACAGAGACAAGAGACCCAGTACTTC
CDR3 protein: CASSESGQRQETQYF

J gene: TRBJ1-5
clone size: many
V gene: TRBV11-2
D gene: NA
CDR3 DNA: TGTGCCAGCAGCTTAGGATCAGGGTCTTGGCCCCAGCATTTT
CDR3 protein: CASSLGSGSWPQHF

J gene: TRBJ2-1
clone size: few
V gene: TRBV7-9
D gene: TRBD2
CDR3 DNA: TGTGCCAGCAGCTTAGTTCTAGCGGGGGGTGAGCAGTTCTTC
CDR3 protein: CASSLVLAGGEQFF

J gene: TRBJ2-1
clone size: few
V gene: TRBV19
D gene: TRBD1
CDR3 DNA: TGTGCCAGTGGTACACAGGGGTCGGGGAATGAGCAGTTCTTC
CDR3 protein: CASGTQGSGNEQFF

J gene: TRBJ2-1
clone size: many
V gene: TRBV5-1
D gene: NA
CDR3 DNA: TGCGCCAGCAGCTTGGGGATGAATGAGCAGTTCTTC
CDR3 protein: CASSLGMNEQFF

J gene: TRBJ2-1
clone size: NA
V gene: TRBV7-3
D gene: TRBD2
CDR3 DNA: TGTGCCAGCAGCCCACAAGCGGGAGGGCCTGCCAATGAGCAGTTCTTC
CDR3 protein: CASSPQAGGPANEQFF

J gene: TRBJ2-3
clone size: NA
V gene: TRBV5-5
D gene: NA
CDR3 DNA: TGTGCCAGCAGCTTGGAGGGCTTTAGAGATACGCAGTATTTT
CDR3 protein: CASSLEGFRDTQYF

J gene: TRBJ1-1
clone size: few
V gene: TRBV12-3/TRBV12-4
D gene: NA
CDR3 DNA: TGTGCCAGCAGTCCCACAGGGCCAAACACTGAAGCTTTCTTT
CDR3 protein: CASSPTGPNTEAFF

J gene: TRBJ2-2
clone size: NA
V gene: TRBV27
D gene: NA
CDR3 DNA: TGTGCCAGTCGGACAGAGAGATATACCGGGGAGCTGTTTTTT
CDR3 protein: CASRTERYTGELFF

J gene: TRBJ2-3
clone size: NA
V gene: TRBV7-8
D gene: NA
CDR3 DNA: TGTGCCAGCAGCTCGCCGGAAGGGGCCAGGGATACGCAGTATTTT
CDR3 protein: CASSSPEGARDTQYF

J gene: TRBJ2-1
clone size: few
V gene: TRBV5-5
D gene: TRBD1
CDR3 DNA: TGTGCCAGCAGGAGTAGGGACAGCTCCTACAATGAGCAGTTCTTC
CDR3 protein: CASRSRDSSYNEQFF

J gene: TRBJ1-4
clone size: few
V gene: TRBV20-1
D gene: TRBD1
CDR3 DNA: TGCAGTGCTAGAGAGGACAGGGTGTATAATGAAAAACTGTTTTTT
CDR3 protein: CSAREDRVYNEKLFF

J gene: TRBJ2-5
clone size: NA
V gene: TRBV21-1
D gene: NA
CDR3 DNA: TGTGCCAGCATCCAAGGACAGGGGTGTGGGACCCAGTACTTC
CDR3 protein: CASIQGQGCGTQYF

J gene: TRBJ2-1
clone size: once
V gene: TRBV29-1
D gene: TRBD2
CDR3 DNA: TGCAGCGTTCGAAAAGGGACTATTCCCGTCAATGAGCAGTTCTTC
CDR3 protein: CSVRKGTIPVNEQFF

J gene: TRBJ2-1
clone size: many
V gene: TRBV7-8
D gene: TRBD2
CDR3 DNA: TGTGCCAGCAGCCAATCCCCTAGCGGGAGAATAGATGAGCAGTTCTTC
CDR3 protein: CASSQSPSGRIDEQFF

J gene: TRBJ2-5
clone size: few
V gene: TRBV28
D gene: TRBD2
CDR3 DNA: TGTGCCAGCGGGCGCGGGAGGTACCAAGAGACCCAGTACTTC
CDR3 protein: CASGRGRYQETQYF

J gene: TRBJ2-1
clone size: NA
V gene: TRBV19
D gene: TRBD2
CDR3 DNA: TGTGCCAGTAGTAGATCCCGTGGGCGGGAGGGCCTTAATGAGCAGTTCTTC
CDR3 protein: CASSRSRGREGLNEQFF

J gene: TRBJ2-3
clone size: NA
V gene: TRBV10-1
D gene: TRBD1
CDR3 DNA: TGCGCCAGCAGCCGAACCCGACAGGGGGAACTATCTAATACGCAGTATTTT
CDR3 protein: CASSRTRQGELSNTQYF

J gene: TRBJ1-2
clone size: NA
V gene: TRBV3-1
D gene: NA
CDR3 DNA: TGTGCCAGCAGCCAACAGGGGCGCCGGGGCTACACCTTC
CDR3 protein: CASSQQGRRGYTF

J gene: TRBJ2-1
clone size: NA
V gene: TRBV11-2
D gene: NA
CDR3 DNA: TGTGCCAGCAGCTTAGTGGTCCGTGTCCATGAGCAGTTCTTC
CDR3 protein: CASSLVVRVHEQFF

J gene: TRBJ1-1
clone size: few
V gene: TRBV7-9
D gene: NA
CDR3 DNA: TGTGCCAGCAGCTATAACAGGGTTTCTGAAGCTTTCTTT
CDR3 protein: CASSYNRVSEAFF

J gene: TRBJ2-5
clone size: NA
V gene: TRBV27
D gene: NA
CDR3 DNA: TGTGCCAGCAGTAGCGGGACATGGGAGACCCAGTACTTC
CDR3 protein: CASSSGTWETQYF

J gene: TRBJ2-3
clone size: NA
V gene: TRBV7-9
D gene: NA
CDR3 DNA: TGTGCCGGCTCGACAGCCACAGATACGCAGTATTTT
CDR3 protein: CAGSTATDTQYF

J gene: TRBJ2-3
clone size: many
V gene: TRBV4-1
D gene: NA
CDR3 DNA: TGCGCCAGCAGCCCGGACCGCATTCGCGATACGCAGTATTTT
CDR3 protein: CASSPDRIRDTQYF

J gene: TRBJ2-7
clone size: few
V gene: TRBV5-1
D gene: NA
CDR3 DNA: TGCGCCAGCAGCTCCAATGGCGAGCAGTACTTC
CDR3 protein: CASSSNGEQYF

J gene: TRBJ2-1
clone size: few
V gene: TRBV6-1
D gene: NA
CDR3 DNA: TGTGCCAGCAAACCGGGCACGAGCTCCTACAATGAGCAGTTCTTC
CDR3 protein: CASKPGTSSYNEQFF

J gene: TRBJ1-5
clone size: many
V gene: TRBV12-3/TRBV12-4
D gene: NA
CDR3 DNA: TGTGCCAGCAGCCTCGCTAGGGGCAACAATCAGCCCCAGCATTTT
CDR3 protein: CASSLARGNNQPQHF

J gene: TRBJ1-1
clone size: few
V gene: TRBV29-1
D gene: TRBD1
CDR3 DNA: TGCAGCGTAGAACGGACAGGGGGCGCGAGGAACACTGAAGCTTTCTTT
CDR3 protein: CSVERTGGARNTEAFF